This is a list of T cell receptor beta chains from one sample in a study of T cell repertoires in cytomegalovirus infection. No antigen has been assigned to these receptors. A single record per CDR3 protein comes from TCRdb applying MiXCR to the reads. This repertoire shows approximately 500,000 distinct CDR3 sequences, 33% found once; its top ten account for roughly a sixth. This material consisted of cultured PBMCs, taken from culture after CMV antigen stimulation. These receptors all come from a human donor in good health (CMV status not recorded). Some clones in this sample may be carry-over from other donors' samples. Each CDR3 is given with its conserved first and last residue. The D gene is left open where the match is weak. Rows give clone size only sometimes, using once, few, many, or a class for an expanded clone.

>TRBJ1-2|TRBV7-2|many|.
CASITDRFPYGYTF
TGTGCCAGCATCACAGACAGATTCCCCTATGGCTACACCTTC
>TRBJ1-6|TRBV7-2|.|.
CASSADISPLHF
TGTGCCAGCAGCGCGGACATTTCACCCCTCCACTTT
>TRBJ1-2|TRBV29-1|.|TRBD1
CSVDLKSGQHYGYTF
TGCAGCGTTGATTTAAAGTCGGGACAGCACTATGGCTACACCTTC
>TRBJ2-3|TRBV4-3|many|.
CASSQDRGGADTQYF
TGCGCCAGCAGCCAAGATAGGGGAGGAGCAGATACGCAGTATTTT
>TRBJ1-1|TRBV5-4|.|.
CASSLGQLKIEAFF
TGTGCCAGCAGCTTGGGACAGCTGAAAATTGAAGCTTTCTTT
>TRBJ1-6|TRBV7-6|.|.
CASSQVADTLNNSPLHF
TGTGCCAGCAGCCAGGTGGCTGACACACTCAATAATTCACCCCTCCACTTT
>TRBJ2-1|TRBV6-2/TRBV6-3|.|.
CASTITAVVGQRAYSYNEQFF
TGTGCCAGCACCATAACCGCGGTGGTAGGGCAGCGGGCGTACTCCTACAATGAGCAGTTCTTC
>TRBJ2-1|TRBV25-1|once|.
CASSDSTGTSGFF
TGTGCCAGCAGTGATTCAACCGGGACATCTGGGTTCTTC
>TRBJ2-1|TRBV5-6|few|TRBD2
CASSLEGTSGSYNEQFF
TGTGCCAGCAGCTTAGAGGGGACTAGCGGGAGCTACAATGAGCAGTTCTTC
>TRBJ1-6|TRBV19|.|TRBD1
CASKGTANSPLHF
TGTGCCAGTAAAGGGACAGCAAATTCACCCCTCCACTTT
>TRBJ2-2|TRBV7-2|many|TRBD2
CASSLDASGKSGELFF
TGTGCCAGCAGCTTAGATGCTAGCGGGAAATCCGGGGAGCTGTTTTTT
>TRBJ2-5|TRBV5-1|.|.
CASSRFPGGGGETQYF
TGCGCCAGCAGCCGCTTCCCAGGGGGGGGAGGCGAGACCCAGTACTTC
>TRBJ2-1|TRBV7-9|.|.
CASSFGGSVNERFF
TGTGCCAGCAGCTTCGGAGGGAGTGTCAATGAGCGGTTCTTC
>TRBJ1-1|TRBV10-3|few|.
CAIGTVRDTEAFF
TGTGCCATCGGCACGGTGAGGGACACTGAAGCTTTCTTT
>TRBJ2-1|TRBV19|.|TRBD2
CASSKREGYNEQFF
TGTGCCAGTAGCAAGCGGGAGGGCTACAATGAGCAGTTCTTC
>TRBJ2-7|TRBV28|.|TRBD2
CASSFPGRGGYEQYF
TGTGCCAGCAGTTTCCCGGGACGGGGGGGCTACGAGCAGTACTTC
>TRBJ2-1|TRBV7-2|many|.
CASSLGQGSFGQFF
TGTGCCAGCAGCTTAGGGCAGGGGTCCTTTGGGCAGTTCTTC
>TRBJ1-1|TRBV6-2/TRBV6-3|.|.
CASSYQGPQEGDTEAFF
TGTGCCAGCAGTTATCAGGGGCCTCAAGAGGGGGACACTGAAGCTTTCTTT
>TRBJ1-1|TRBV15|few|.
CATSSLVTAHGGGFF
TGTGCCACCAGCAGTTTAGTGACAGCGCATGGCGGAGGTTTCTTT
>TRBJ1-4|TRBV15|.|TRBD1
CATSSSGTGVVLSEKLFF
TGTGCCACCAGCTCGTCCGGGACAGGGGTTGTTCTAAGTGAAAAACTGTTTTTT
>TRBJ1-5|TRBV7-2|.|TRBD1
CASSRQGVGSNQPQHF
TGTGCCAGCAGCCGACAGGGTGTTGGAAGCAATCAGCCCCAGCATTTT
>TRBJ1-2|TRBV4-1|.|TRBD1
CASSQDRIGGLDYGYTF
TGCGCCAGCAGCCAAGATCGGATAGGGGGCTTAGACTATGGCTACACCTTC
>TRBJ1-2|TRBV29-1|few|.
CSVSGTDGYTF
TGCAGCGTCTCCGGGACCGATGGCTACACCTTC
>TRBJ1-3|TRBV6-1|.|TRBD1
CASRPGQGTGTIYF
TGTGCCAGCAGACCGGGACAGGGCACTGGCACCATATATTTT
>TRBJ2-2|TRBV12-3/TRBV12-4|.|TRBD2
CASSGSLAGTGELFF
TGTGCCAGCAGCGGGAGCTTAGCGGGCACCGGGGAGCTGTTTTTT
>TRBJ2-5|TRBV5-6|.|.
CASIPTRGQGETQYF
TGTGCCAGCATTCCGACCAGGGGCCAGGGGGAGACCCAGTACTTC
>TRBJ1-1|TRBV10-3|few|.
CAISESMGNTEAFF
TGTGCCATCAGTGAGTCGATGGGAAACACTGAAGCTTTCTTT
>TRBJ2-3|TRBV6-5|.|.
CASSYGGVSDTQYF
TGTGCCAGCAGTTACGGCGGGGTGTCAGATACGCAGTATTTT
>TRBJ2-7|TRBV19|few|.
CASSSLGENSYEQYF
TGTGCCAGTAGCTCGCTAGGGGAAAACTCCTACGAGCAGTACTTC
>TRBJ2-7|TRBV7-2|.|TRBD2
CASSFGGGQYF
TGTGCCAGCAGCTTCGGGGGGGGGCAGTACTTC
>TRBJ1-2|TRBV24-1|few|.
CATYSASYGYTF
TGTGCCACCTACTCGGCTTCCTATGGCTACACCTTC
>TRBJ2-7|TRBV29-1|.|.
CSVLLRGYYEQYF
TGCAGCGTTCTCCTAAGAGGGTACTACGAGCAGTACTTC
>TRBJ1-3|TRBV4-3|.|.
CASSQDRGNGNTIYF
TGCGCCAGCAGCCAAGACAGGGGCAATGGAAACACCATATATTTT
>TRBJ2-7|TRBV28|.|.
CASSPPAGIYEQYF
TGTGCCAGCAGCCCACCGGCGGGGATTTACGAGCAGTACTTC
>TRBJ1-2|TRBV27|.|.
CASRNTGKTNYGYTF
TGTGCCAGCAGAAACACAGGGAAGACTAACTATGGCTACACCTTC
>TRBJ2-3|TRBV28|many|.
CASSLFPGRQSEPSTDTQYF
TGTGCCAGCAGTTTGTTTCCAGGCAGACAATCGGAGCCTAGCACAGATACGCAGTATTTT
>TRBJ1-1|TRBV19|.|.
CATRGEAEAFF
TGTGCCACCCGGGGGGAGGCTGAAGCTTTCTTT
>TRBJ2-2|TRBV9|.|.
CASSVEIGELFF
TGTGCCAGCAGCGTAGAAATCGGGGAGCTGTTTTTT
>TRBJ2-3|TRBV27|.|.
CASSFRDPKTDTQYF
TGTGCCAGCAGTTTTAGGGACCCCAAAACAGATACGCAGTATTTT
>TRBJ2-7|TRBV7-2|many|.
CASSPRGASSYEQYF
TGTGCCAGCAGCCCCCGTGGGGCGAGCTCCTACGAGCAGTACTTC
>TRBJ2-7|TRBV6-1|.|TRBD1
CASRPTGTGHEWSYEQYF
TGTGCCAGCAGACCAACCGGGACAGGCCACGAGTGGAGCTACGAGCAGTACTTC
>TRBJ1-2|TRBV7-6|few|TRBD1
CASSLYPGGNYGYTF
TGTGCCAGCAGCTTATACCCAGGGGGTAACTATGGCTACACCTTC